Listed here are 21 T cell receptor beta chains from one sample, sequenced in a study of T cell changes during pregnancy in multiple sclerosis (dated by TCRdb to 2018 to 2020). The library was produced with the immunoSEQ multiplex PCR assay. The table comes from immuneACCESS by way of TCRdb, which keeps in-frame sequences with V and J called. Part of the clones is missing from these tables; in studies checked, under half for an unresolved V gene and the rest for unknown reasons. Present in this sample are about 47,000 clones, about 92% of which were seen just once. Of the sample, 2% to 2.5% falls within the top ten clones. The source was peripheral blood, collected in the third trimester of pregnancy. These receptors all come from a female donor with multiple sclerosis, enrolled in a pregnancy study.

The chain has TRBV4-3 and TRBJ2-2; 10 bases map to TRBD2. The CDR3 runs 16 residues. The germline V gene encodes CDR1 LGHNA and CDR2 YSLEER. J gave up 4 bases and V 1 base, and 3 bases lay outside the gene matches. The CDR3 sequence: CASSQVLAGVTGELFF. CDR3 DNA: TGCGCCAGCAGCCAAGTGCTAGCGGGAGTCACCGGGGAGCTGTTTTTT.

This clone is medium-sized in the sample. V gene TRBV28 combines with J gene TRBJ1-5; 8 positions match TRBD1. Germline V CDR1 and CDR2: MDHEN, SYDVKM. With 8 bases clipped from V and 7 bases from J, the junction kept 7 bases outside the gene matches. The CDR3 has 13 residues. Here the CDR3 reads CASSDRAKQPQHF. CDR3 sequence (DNA): TGTGCCAGCTCGGACAGGGCGAAGCAGCCCCAGCATTTT.

V is TRBV29-1 and J is TRBJ2-3; D is undetermined. The CDR3 runs to 11 residues. V lost 8 bases and J 5 bases, leaving 11 bases between the germline ends. In germline, CDR1 is SQVTM, CDR2 ANQGSEA. The CDR3 nucleotides read TGCAGCATCCGGGTGGGAGATACGCAGTATTTT. Its protein is CSIRVGDTQYF.

This clone occurred a few times. J is TRBJ1-5 and V is TRBV6-5; 9 nucleotides align to TRBD1. V gave up 5 bases and J gave up 5 bases; unmatched junction bases: 7. Germline values: CDR1 MNHEY, CDR2 SVGAGI. This CDR3 contains 15 residues. The CDR3 sequence: CASSKTGGNYQPQHF. The CDR3 DNA sequence: TGTGCCAGCAGTAAAACAGGGGGCAACTATCAGCCCCAGCATTTT.

This rearrangement joins TRBV5-1 to TRBJ1-4; 9 nucleotides align to TRBD1. CDR3 length: 15 amino acids. J gave up 8 bases and V 1 base, and 6 bases lay outside the gene matches. From germline, CDR1 is SGHRS and CDR2 YFSETQ. The CDR3 protein is CASSLTGGALEKLFF. The CDR3 region has the DNA TGCGCCAGCAGCTTGACAGGGGGCGCTTTAGAAAAACTGTTTTTT.

The CDR3 nucleotides read TGTGCCAGCACCCCTCCCCAGCTAGCGGGAGTAAATGAGCAGTTCTTC. Its protein product is CASTPPQLAGVNEQFF. V gene TRBV6-6 combines with J gene TRBJ2-1; TRBD2 matches 10 bases. The CDR3 has 16 amino acids. From germline, CDR1 is MNHNY and CDR2 SVGAGI (reference sequence). The V gene end was trimmed by 7 bases and the J gene end by 7 bases; junction bases not matched to a gene: 13.

The V gene is TRBV9, the J gene TRBJ2-7; D is ambiguous. The CDR3 spans 14 residues. V gave up 0 bases and J gave up 0 bases, with 7 bases separating them. The germline gives CDR1 SGDLS, CDR2 YYNGEE. CDR3 nucleotide sequence: TGTGCCAGCAGCGTAGCCTCGGGCTCCTACGAGCAGTACTTC. Encoded protein: CASSVASGSYEQYF.

The rearrangement uses TRBV5-5 and TRBJ2-2, with 7 bases lining up with TRBD2. Trimming at V came to 1 base and at J to 4 bases, leaving 7 bases not matched to a gene. Germline V gives CDR1 SGHKS, CDR2 YYEKEE (reference sequence). The CDR3 loop spans 16 amino acids. Here the CDR3 reads CASSLSGRALTGELFF. The CDR3 DNA reads as TGTGCCAGCAGCTTGAGTGGGAGGGCCCTCACCGGGGAGCTGTTTTTT. Using reference TRBV5-5 and TRBJ2-2 for the parts outside the CDR3, the full variable domain is DAGVTQSPTHLIKTRGQQVTLRCSPISGHKSVSWYQQVLGQGPQFIFQYYEKEERGRGNFPDRFSARQFPNYSSELNVNALLLGDSALYLCASSLSGRALTGELFFGEGSRLTVL.

The CDR3 protein is CASRGTGPNEQYF. The CDR3 nucleotides read TGTGCCAGCAGGGGGACAGGTCCGAACGAGCAGTACTTC. This chain connects TRBV2 to TRBJ2-7; 8 nucleotides align to TRBD1. The V gene's germline CDR1 is SNHLY and CDR2 FYNNEI. The CDR3 extends over 13 amino acids. V dropped 6 bases and J dropped 5; count of bases not matched to a gene: 6.

This rearrangement joins TRBV6-6 to TRBJ2-1; 11 nucleotides match TRBD2. Germline V gene sequence: CDR1 MNHNY, CDR2 SVGAGI (reference sequence). CDR3 size: 16 residues. Unmatched junction bases numbered 14, after V lost 7 bases and J lost 9 bases. CDR3 amino acids: CASILKTGTSGTEQFF. DNA for the CDR3: TGTGCCAGCATTCTGAAAACCGGGACTAGCGGCACTGAGCAGTTCTTC.

The chain has TRBV30 and TRBJ2-7; 14 bases line up with TRBD2. V lost 3 bases to trimming and J lost 9 bases; unmatched junction nucleotides: 7. Germline CDR1 and CDR2: GTSNPN and SVGIG (reference sequence). This CDR3 is built from 14 residues. Here the CDR3 reads CAWRGLAGETVQYF. CDR3 nucleotide sequence: TGTGCCTGGAGGGGACTAGCGGGAGAAACGGTGCAGTACTTC.

The V gene is TRBV19, the J gene TRBJ1-2; D ambiguous. The CDR3 has 13 residues. From germline, CDR1 is LNHDA and CDR2 SQIVND (reference sequence). V lost 1 base to trimming and J lost 6 bases, with 9 bases between them. CDR3 sequence reads: CASSIGAGNGYTF. The DNA of the CDR3 is TGTGCCAGTAGTATAGGGGCAGGTAATGGCTACACCTTC.

On this clone itself: Other nucleotide sequences from this sample produce the same CDR3. The CDR3 here is CAWRSQGPSSGNTIYF. In nucleotides, the CDR3 is TGTGCCTGGAGATCTCAGGGCCCATCCTCTGGAAACACCATATATTTT. The genes are TRBV30 and TRBJ1-3; D might be TRBD1 (5 bases). V lost 3 bases to trimming and J lost 0 bases, with 15 bases between them. The length of the CDR3 is 16 residues. The V gene's germline CDR1 is GTSNPN and CDR2 SVGIG (reference sequence).

This chain links TRBV5-1 with TRBJ2-3; TRBD1 matches at 8 bases. From germline, CDR1 is SGHRS and CDR2 YFSETQ. There are 14 residues in the CDR3. V was clipped by 4 bases and J by 2 bases; unmatched bases: 3. CDR3 protein: CASSQDRDTDTQYF. The DNA of the CDR3 is TGCGCCAGCAGCCAGGACAGGGACACAGATACGCAGTATTTT.

The rearrangement uses TRBV5-1 and TRBJ2-3; TRBD1 agrees at 8 bases. V lost 7 bases to trimming and J lost 1 base; unmatched junction nucleotides: 8. The CDR3 has 15 amino acids. Germline assignment: CDR1 SGHRS and CDR2 YFSETQ. The CDR3 DNA sequence: TGCGCCAGCCAAATCCAGGGGGCGGGCACAGATACGCAGTATTTT. Its translation: CASQIQGAGTDTQYF.

CDR3: CASSATQGFEQYF. As DNA, the CDR3 is TGTGCCAGCAGCGCGACACAGGGTTTCGAGCAGTACTTC. V usage is TRBV6-6 and J usage is TRBJ2-7, with a weak D call TRBD1 (6 bases). Germline CDR1 MNHNY, CDR2 SVGAGI (reference sequence). Trimming pared 6 bases from V and 6 bases from J, leaving 15 bases between. The CDR3 runs 13 residues.

The chain recombines TRBV19 with TRBJ1-5; possible D gene TRBD1, 5 bases. CDR1 and CDR2 (germline): LNHDA, SQIVND (reference sequence). Trimming took off 4 bases at V and 6 bases at J, with 19 bases between the two ends. CDR3 length equals 16 residues. This CDR3 is CASSNGQGTGPQPQHF. CDR3 sequence (DNA): TGTGCCAGTAGTAATGGGCAGGGAACGGGCCCTCAGCCCCAGCATTTT.

The rearrangement joins TRBV5-1 to TRBJ2-5, with a tentative D call TRBD1 (6 bases). Trimming left V 9 bases short and J 5 bases short, with 14 bases between. The CDR3 spans 12 residues. Germline CDR1 reads SGHRS; CDR2 reads YFSETQ. The CDR3 sequence: CATRGLSETQYF. The CDR3 coding sequence is TGCGCCACCAGGGGCCTTTCGGAGACCCAGTACTTC.

This clone turned up a few times. The chain links TRBV6-5 to TRBJ2-3; 7 bases agree with TRBD2. This CDR3 spans 14 amino acids. The V gene end was trimmed by 7 bases and the J gene end by 0 bases; junction bases not matched to a gene: 4. The germline V gene encodes CDR1 MNHEY and CDR2 SVGAGI. The CDR3 region is CASTPGGSTDTQYF. CDR3 nucleotides: TGTGCCAGCACCCCGGGAGGTAGCACAGATACGCAGTATTTT.

The V and J genes are TRBV6-5 and TRBJ1-1, with unresolved D. Trimming shortened V by 0 bases and J by 5 bases, and 13 bases separated the two germline ends. This CDR3 is 15 amino acids long. Germline V gene sequence: CDR1 MNHEY, CDR2 SVGAGI. The CDR3 is CASSYSVRVETEAFF. CDR3 nucleotide sequence: TGTGCCAGCAGTTACTCTGTCCGGGTAGAAACTGAAGCTTTCTTT.

The V call is TRBV7-6, the J call TRBJ2-5, with 7 bases aligning to TRBD2. Germline-derived CDR1 and CDR2 are SGHVS and FNYEAQ. The CDR3 is 14 amino acids. V was pared by 4 bases and J by 2 bases, with 4 bases of the junction left unmatched. CDR3 sequence (DNA): TGTGCCAGCAGCTCTAGCGGAGCTCAAGAGACCCAGTACTTC. As protein: CASSSSGAQETQYF.